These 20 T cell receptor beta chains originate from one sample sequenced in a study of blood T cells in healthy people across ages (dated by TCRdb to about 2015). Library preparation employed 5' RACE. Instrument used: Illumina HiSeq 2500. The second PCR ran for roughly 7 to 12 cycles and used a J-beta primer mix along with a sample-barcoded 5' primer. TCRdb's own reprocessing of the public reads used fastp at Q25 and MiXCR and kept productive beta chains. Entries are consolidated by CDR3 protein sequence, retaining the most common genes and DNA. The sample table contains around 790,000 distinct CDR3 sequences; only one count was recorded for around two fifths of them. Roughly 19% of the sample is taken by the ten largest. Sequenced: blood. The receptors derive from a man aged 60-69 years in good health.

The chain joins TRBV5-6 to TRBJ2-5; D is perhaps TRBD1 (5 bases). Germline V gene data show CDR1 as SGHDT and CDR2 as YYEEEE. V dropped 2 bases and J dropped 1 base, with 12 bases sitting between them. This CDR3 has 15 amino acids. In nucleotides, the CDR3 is TGTGCCAGCAGCTTCGAGTTAGGGGTCCAAGAGACCCAGTACTTC. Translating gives CASSFELGVQETQYF. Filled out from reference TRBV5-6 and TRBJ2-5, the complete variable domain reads DAGVTQSPTHLIKTRGQQVTLRCSPKSGHDTVSWYQQALGQGPQFIFQYYEEEERQRGNFPDRFSGHQFPNYSSELNVNALLLGDSALYLCASSFELGVQETQYFGPGTRLLVL.

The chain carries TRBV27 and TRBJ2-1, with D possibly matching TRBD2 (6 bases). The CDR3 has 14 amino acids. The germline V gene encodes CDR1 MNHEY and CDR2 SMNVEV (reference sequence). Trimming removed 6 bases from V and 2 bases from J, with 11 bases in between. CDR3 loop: CASRGDSTYNEQFF. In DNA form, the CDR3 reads TGTGCCAGCAGGGGGGACTCGACCTACAATGAGCAGTTCTTC.

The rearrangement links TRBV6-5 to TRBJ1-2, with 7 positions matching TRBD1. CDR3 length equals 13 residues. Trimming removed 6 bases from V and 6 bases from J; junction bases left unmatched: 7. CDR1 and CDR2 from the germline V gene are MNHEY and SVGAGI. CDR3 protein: CASSPTGPHGYTF. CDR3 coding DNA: TGTGCCAGCAGCCCGACAGGGCCTCATGGCTACACCTTC.

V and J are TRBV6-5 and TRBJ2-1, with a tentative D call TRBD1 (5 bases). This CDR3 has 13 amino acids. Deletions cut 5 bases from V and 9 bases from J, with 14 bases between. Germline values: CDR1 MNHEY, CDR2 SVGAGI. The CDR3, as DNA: TGTGCCAGCAGTACACCGACAGCTGGTGAGCAGTTCTTC. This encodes CASSTPTAGEQFF.

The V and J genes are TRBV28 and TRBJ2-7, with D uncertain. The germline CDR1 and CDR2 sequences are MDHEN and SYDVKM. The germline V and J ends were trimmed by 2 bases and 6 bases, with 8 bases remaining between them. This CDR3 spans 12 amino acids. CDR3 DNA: TGTGCCAGCAGTTTAAAAACATCCGAGCAGTACTTC. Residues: CASSLKTSEQYF.

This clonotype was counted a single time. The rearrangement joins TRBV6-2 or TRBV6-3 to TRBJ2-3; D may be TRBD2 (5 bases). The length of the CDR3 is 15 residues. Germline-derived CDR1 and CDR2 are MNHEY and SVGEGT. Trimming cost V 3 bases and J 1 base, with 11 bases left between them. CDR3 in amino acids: CASSYTGIGTDTQYF. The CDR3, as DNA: TGTGCCAGCAGTTATACCGGGATTGGCACAGATACGCAGTATTTT.

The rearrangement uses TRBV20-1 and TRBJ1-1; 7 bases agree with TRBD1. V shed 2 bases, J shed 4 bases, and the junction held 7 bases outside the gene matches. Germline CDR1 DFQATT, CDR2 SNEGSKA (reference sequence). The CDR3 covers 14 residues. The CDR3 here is CSARSRQGATEAFF. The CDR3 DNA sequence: TGCAGTGCTAGATCGAGACAGGGCGCCACTGAAGCTTTCTTT.

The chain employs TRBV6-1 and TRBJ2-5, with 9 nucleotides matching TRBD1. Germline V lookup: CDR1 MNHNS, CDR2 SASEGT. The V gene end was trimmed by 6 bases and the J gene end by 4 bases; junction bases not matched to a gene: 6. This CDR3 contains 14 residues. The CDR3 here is CASRAQGAGETQYF. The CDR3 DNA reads TGTGCCAGCAGAGCACAGGGGGCTGGAGAGACCCAGTACTTC.

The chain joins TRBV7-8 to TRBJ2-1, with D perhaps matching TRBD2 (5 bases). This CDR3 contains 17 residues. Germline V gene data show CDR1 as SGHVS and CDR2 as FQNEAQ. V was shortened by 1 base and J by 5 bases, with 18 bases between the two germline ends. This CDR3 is CASSLERSRASNNEQFF. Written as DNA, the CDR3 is TGTGCCAGCAGCTTAGAGAGATCTAGGGCTAGCAACAATGAGCAGTTCTTC. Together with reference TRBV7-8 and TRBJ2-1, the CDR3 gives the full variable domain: GAGVSQSPRYKVAKRGQDVALRCDPISGHVSLFWYQQALGQGPEFLTYFQNEAQLDKSGLPSDRFFAERPEGSVSTLKIQRTQQEDSAVYLCASSLERSRASNNEQFFGPGTRLTVL.

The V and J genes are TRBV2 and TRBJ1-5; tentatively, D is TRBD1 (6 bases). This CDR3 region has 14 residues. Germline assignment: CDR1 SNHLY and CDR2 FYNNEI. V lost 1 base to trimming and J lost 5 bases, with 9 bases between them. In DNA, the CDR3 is TGTGCCAGCAGTGAAGAGGGGGGGGATCAGCCCCAGCATTTT. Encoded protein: CASSEEGGDQPQHF.

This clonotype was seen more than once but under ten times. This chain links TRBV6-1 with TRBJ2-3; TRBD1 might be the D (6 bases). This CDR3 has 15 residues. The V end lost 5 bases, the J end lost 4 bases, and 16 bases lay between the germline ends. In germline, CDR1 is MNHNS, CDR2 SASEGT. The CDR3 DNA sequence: TGTGCCAGCAGTACAGGGACAACGGGCCCAGATACGCAGTATTTT. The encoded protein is CASSTGTTGPDTQYF.

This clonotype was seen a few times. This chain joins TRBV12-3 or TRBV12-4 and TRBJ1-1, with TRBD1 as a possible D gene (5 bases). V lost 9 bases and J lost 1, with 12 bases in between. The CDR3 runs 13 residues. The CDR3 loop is CASRQGPNTEAFF. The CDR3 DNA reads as TGTGCCAGTAGGCAGGGTCCGAACACTGAAGCTTTCTTT.

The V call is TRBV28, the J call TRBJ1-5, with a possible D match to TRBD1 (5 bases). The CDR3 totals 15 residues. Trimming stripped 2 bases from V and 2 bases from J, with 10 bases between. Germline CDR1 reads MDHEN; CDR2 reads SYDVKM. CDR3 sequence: CASSLGVGGNQPQHF. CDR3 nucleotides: TGTGCCAGCAGTTTAGGCGTGGGGGGCAATCAGCCCCAGCATTTT. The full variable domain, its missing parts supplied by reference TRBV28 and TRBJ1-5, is DVKVTQSSRYLVKRTGEKVFLECVQDMDHENMFWYRQDPGLGLRLIYFSYDVKMKEKGDIPEGYSVSREKKERFSLILESASTNQTSMYLCASSLGVGGNQPQHFGDGTRLSIL.

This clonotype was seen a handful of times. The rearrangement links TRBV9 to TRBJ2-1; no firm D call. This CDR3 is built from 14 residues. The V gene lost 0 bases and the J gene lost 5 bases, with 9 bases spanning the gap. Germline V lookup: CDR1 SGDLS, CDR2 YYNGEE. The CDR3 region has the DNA TGTGCCAGCAGCGTAGGTTGGAGCAACAATGAGCAGTTCTTC. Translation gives CASSVGWSNNEQFF. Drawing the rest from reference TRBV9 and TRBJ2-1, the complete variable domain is DSGVTQTPKHLITATGQRVTLRCSPRSGDLSVYWYQQSLDQGLQFLIQYYNGEERAKGNILERFSAQQFPDLHSELNLSSLELGDSALYFCASSVGWSNNEQFFGPGTRLTVL.

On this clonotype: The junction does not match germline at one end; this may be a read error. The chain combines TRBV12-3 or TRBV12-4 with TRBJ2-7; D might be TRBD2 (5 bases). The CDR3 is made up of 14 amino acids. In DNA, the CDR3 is TGTGCCAGCAGTGTAGCAGGACGGGCGGAGGCCCAGTACTTC. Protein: CASSVAGRAEAQYF.

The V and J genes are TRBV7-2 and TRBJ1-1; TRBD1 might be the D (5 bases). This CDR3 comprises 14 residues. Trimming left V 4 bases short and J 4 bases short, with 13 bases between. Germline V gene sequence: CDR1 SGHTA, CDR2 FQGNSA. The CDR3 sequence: CASSSAGPSTEAFF. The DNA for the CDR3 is TGTGCCAGCAGCTCTGCGGGGCCGAGCACTGAAGCTTTCTTT. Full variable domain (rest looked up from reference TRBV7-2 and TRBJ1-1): GAGVSQSPSNKVTEKGKDVELRCDPISGHTALYWYRQSLGQGLEFLIYFQGNSAPDKSGLPSDRFSAERTGGSVSTLTIQRTQQEDSAVYLCASSSAGPSTEAFFGQGTRLTVV.

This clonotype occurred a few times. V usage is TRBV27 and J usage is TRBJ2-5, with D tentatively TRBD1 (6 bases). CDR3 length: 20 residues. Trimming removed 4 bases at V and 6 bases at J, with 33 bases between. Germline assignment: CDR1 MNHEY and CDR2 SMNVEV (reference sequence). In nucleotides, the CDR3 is TGTGCCAGCAGTTCCCTCCGTTATGACAGGTTCGCCGGTCAATCGAAGACCCAGTACTTC. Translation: CASSSLRYDRFAGQSKTQYF.

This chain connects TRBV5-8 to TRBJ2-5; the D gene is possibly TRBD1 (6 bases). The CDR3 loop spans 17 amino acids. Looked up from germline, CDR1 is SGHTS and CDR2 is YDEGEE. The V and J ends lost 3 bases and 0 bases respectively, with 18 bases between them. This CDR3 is CASSSRFGTKYQETQYF. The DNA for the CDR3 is TGTGCCAGCAGCTCTCGTTTCGGGACAAAGTACCAAGAGACCCAGTACTTC.

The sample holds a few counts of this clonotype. The CDR3 sequence is CASSSLGGETQYF. The CDR3 DNA sequence: TGCGCCAGCAGCTCATTAGGTGGGGAGACCCAGTACTTC. The chain combines TRBV5-1 with TRBJ2-5; D call uncertain. The germline V gene encodes CDR1 SGHRS and CDR2 YFSETQ. The CDR3 sequence is 13 residues long. The V and J ends lost 3 bases and 5 bases respectively, with 11 bases between them.

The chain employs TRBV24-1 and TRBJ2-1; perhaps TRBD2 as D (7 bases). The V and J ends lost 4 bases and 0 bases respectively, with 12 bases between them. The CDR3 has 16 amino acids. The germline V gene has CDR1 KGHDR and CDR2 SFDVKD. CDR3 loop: CATSERGGLSYNEQFF. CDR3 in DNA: TGTGCCACCAGTGAGAGGGGGGGGCTCTCCTACAATGAGCAGTTCTTC.